The clone carrying this TCR beta chain has only a few counts. The antigen remains unidentified. One end of the junction does not line up with germline, which may come from a read error. With a J-beta primer mix and a sample-barcoded 5' primer, a second PCR ran 7 to 11 cycles. Every cDNA molecule carried a tag from a template-switch adaptor bearing 12 random nucleotides. TCRdb re-called the 5' RACE reads through MiXCR, storing one row per CDR3 protein. The sample carries around 1,700,000 distinct CDR3 sequences, 28% recorded once. The CDR3 has 15 amino acids. CDR1 MNHNY and CDR2 SVGAGI come from the germline V gene (reference sequence). This sample was taken from a study of blood T cells in healthy people across ages. General study results and limits: A strong correlation was found between TCR beta diversity and the percentage of naive T cells. Those diversity estimates obtained from one million T cells were thought to be underestimates.

This TCR came from a woman in her twenties or thirties in good health. This chain uses TRBV6-6 with TRBJ2-3; D not certain. The sequencing input was blood. CDR3 residues: CACSYELTSTDTQYF. DNA of the CDR3: TGTGCCTGCAGTTACGAGCTCACTAGCACAGATACGCAGTATTTT.